The entry below describes one TCR beta chain. The record originates from a study of T cell repertoires in aging, cancer and after chemotherapy. As for the study in general: Over several months to years, re-sampled healthy donor repertoires clearly shared clones.

Rearranged V-D-J TRB sequences were amplified with a mixed TRB-A/B primer pool. One entry per CDR3 protein, called by TCRdb with MiXCR from the multiplex PCR reads. Of thousands of distinct CDR3 sequences listed, approximately 25% were seen once; the top ten hold 2.6%. The template was genomic DNA from peripheral blood, not RNA. The origin of this receptor is a human donor in good health. Sequencing was performed on blood.

CDR3 sequence reads: CASSESIRGNTIYF. The DNA of the CDR3 is TGCGCCAGCAGTGAGTCGATTAGGGGAAACACCATATATTTT. The gene calls are TRBV10-2 and TRBJ1-3; D is unresolved. The CDR3 totals 14 residues. CDR1 and CDR2 from the germline V gene are WSHSY and SAAADI. The ends were cut back, 0 bases at V and 4 bases at J, with 7 bases in the middle.